This record looks at one T cell receptor (beta chain) sequence and its context. Generated by immunoSEQ multiplex PCR, the TCRdb table keeps only in-frame clones and is missing some. The sample yields over 100,000 clones, about 92% seen once. The record originates from a study of OX40 agonist ivuxolimab in advanced cancers. In the study overall: Those treated in dose escalation had hepatocellular carcinoma, melanoma, renal cell cancer or head and neck cancer.

Germline CDR1 LNHDA, CDR2 SQIVND (reference sequence). J was trimmed by 5 bases and V by 4 bases; bases with no gene match: 9. The CDR3 loop spans 17 amino acids. V gene TRBV19 combines with J gene TRBJ2-3, with 13 bases that match TRBD2. This receptor was taken from an adult with an advanced solid tumor such as melanoma, head and neck, liver or kidney cancer. The specimen comprised CD4+ or CD8+ T cells sorted from blood, sampled in a trial of the OX40 agonist ivuxolimab. CDR3 nucleotide sequence: TGTGCCAGTAGTACAAGGACTAGCGGGAGTATGCTAGATACGCAGTATTTT. It is translated as CASSTRTSGSMLDTQYF.